This TCR beta chain was observed in a study of blood T cells in healthy people across ages. Germline values: CDR1 SGHRS, CDR2 YFSETQ. Trimming pared 4 bases from V and 2 bases from J, leaving 12 bases between. The CDR3 runs to 14 residues. This clonotype was counted many times. Donors gave about 10 milliliters of peripheral blood apiece. Alongside a J-beta primer mix, a sample-barcoded 5' primer served in a second PCR lasting about 7 to 12 cycles. One entry per CDR3 protein, called by TCRdb with MiXCR from the 5' RACE reads. Of 720,000 or so distinct CDR3 sequences in the sample, 40% to 45% were seen once.

The sequenced material came from blood. The receptor's source is a man aged 80 or over in good health. The V and J genes are TRBV5-1 and TRBJ2-5; D gene uncertain. The CDR3, as DNA: TGCGCCAGCAGCCCCGGTGAGCCTCAAGAGACCCAGTACTTC. Encoded protein: CASSPGEPQETQYF.